The sequence of this T cell receptor beta chain was determined in a study of human T cells and chemical hapten exposure. The study, taken as a whole, reports: With regard to DPC sensitization, TCRs above 1 in 1000 frequency did not change.

In the library, unique molecular identifiers were attached to individual cDNA molecules. Study processing details: Per sample, the median was about 95,000 TCRs, with values from approximately 25,000 to 650,000. TCRdb re-analysed the RACE reads in MiXCR, keeping a single row per CDR3 protein. Clone size and V and J calls follow TCRdb, not the original study. The sample holds 60,000 to 80,000 distinct CDR3 sequences; roughly 6.1% are singletons and the top ten take around 3.4%. As for time point: healthy volunteer bleed at 6 weeks. Unseparated into fractions, whole blood served as the source from which total RNA was extracted. This clonotype was seen more than once but under ten times. Its antigen is unknown. Trimming removed 5 bases from V and 6 bases from J; junction bases left unmatched: 6. The CDR3 totals 13 residues. Germline V gives CDR1 DFQATT, CDR2 SNEGSKA (reference sequence).

The rearrangement joins TRBV20-1 to TRBJ2-7; 11 nucleotides align to TRBD2. The source material was whole blood. The receptor comes from a female donor in good health. Some clones in this sample may be carry-over from other donors' samples. CDR3 region: CSAPLAGGGEQYF. In DNA, the CDR3 is TGCAGTGCTCCTTTAGCGGGAGGGGGCGAGCAGTACTTC.